This T cell receptor beta chain was sequenced for a study of Tregs in tolerant kidney transplant recipients. The CDR3 consists of 14 residues. The V gene's germline CDR1 is ENHRY and CDR2 SYGVKD. With V trimmed by 10 bases and J by 5 bases, 12 bases remained unmatched. The method was immunoSEQ multiplex PCR; TCRdb's version includes in-frame clones alone and lacks a portion of them. The repertoire table contains 45,000 to 55,000 clones. About this clone itself: Its antigen is not identified. The CDR3 end falls 3 residues outside the read, so it is completed with the germline J gene.

General study results and limits: Some patients' samples used different primers over time, so nucleotide sequences weren't comparable.

The source was CD4+ T cells from blood, collected before the transplant. This receptor was taken from a human donor who received a combined kidney and bone marrow transplant. This chain links TRBV10-3 with TRBJ1-1; 8 bases are a match to TRBD1. This chain's CDR3 is CATGQGEVGTEAFF. The CDR3 DNA, read in part, is TGTGCCACAGGACAGGGTGAGGTAGGGACTGAA.